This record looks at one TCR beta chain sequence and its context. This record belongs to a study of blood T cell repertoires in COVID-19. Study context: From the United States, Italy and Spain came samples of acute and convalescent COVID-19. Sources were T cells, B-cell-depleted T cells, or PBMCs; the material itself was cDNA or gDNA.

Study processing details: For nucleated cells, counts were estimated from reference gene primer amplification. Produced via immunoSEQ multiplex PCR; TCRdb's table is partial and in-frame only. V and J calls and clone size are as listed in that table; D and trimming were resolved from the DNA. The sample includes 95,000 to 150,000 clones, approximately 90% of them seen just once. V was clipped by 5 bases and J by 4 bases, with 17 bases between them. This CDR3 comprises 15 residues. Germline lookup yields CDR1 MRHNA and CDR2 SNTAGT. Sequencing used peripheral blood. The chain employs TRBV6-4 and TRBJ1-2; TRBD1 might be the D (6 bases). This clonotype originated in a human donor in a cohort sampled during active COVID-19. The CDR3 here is CASSRGSGEGYGYTF. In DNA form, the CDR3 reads TGTGCCAGCAGTAGAGGGTCAGGGGAAGGCTATGGCTACACCTTC.